The 10 T cell receptor beta chains presented below share a single source sample, sequenced in a study of T cells after yellow fever vaccination. In TCRdb, the 5' RACE reads were re-called with MiXCR into one record per CDR3 protein. Here the sample spans approximately 350,000 distinct CDR3 sequences, under 14% being singletons. This sample comprised PBMCs, obtained on the day of the first yellow fever vaccination. The receptors shown here come from a man between 18 and 35 years old who received the YFV17D yellow fever vaccine.

A note on this clonotype: Mismatch with germline at one junction end may stem from a read error. This chain links TRBV12-3 or TRBV12-4 with TRBJ2-5; tentatively, D is TRBD1 (5 bases). This CDR3 spans 15 amino acids. CDR3 in amino acids: CASRFSNARVGTQYF. In DNA, the CDR3 is TGTGCCAGCCGTTTTAGTAATGCCAGGGTTGGGACCCAGTACTTC.

The chain carries TRBV6-2 or TRBV6-3 and TRBJ1-5; D might be TRBD1 (5 bases). Trimming cost V 4 bases and J 5 bases, with 24 bases left between them. The CDR3 is 18 residues long. Germline V gene sequence: CDR1 MNHEY, CDR2 SVGEGT. CDR3 coding DNA: TGTGCCAGCAGTTTACCGGCCTGGGGGGGGGAAGAGTATCAGCCCCAGCATTTT. Its translation is CASSLPAWGGEEYQPQHF.

This chain uses TRBV4-1 with TRBJ2-2, with D tentatively TRBD2 (6 bases). The V end lost 6 bases, the J end lost 5 bases, and 13 bases lay between the germline ends. From germline, CDR1 is MGHRA and CDR2 YSYEKL. The CDR3 consists of 14 residues. The CDR3 DNA is TGCGCCAGCAGGCACGTCGGGGGAACCGGGGAGCTGTTTTTT. It specifies CASRHVGGTGELFF.

This clonotype was detected only a few times. The gene calls are TRBV18 and TRBJ2-5; D is unresolved. CDR1 and CDR2 (germline): KGHSH, LQKENI. The CDR3 contains 18 residues. V dropped 2 bases and J dropped 2 bases, with 21 bases sitting between them. The CDR3 nucleotides are TGTGCCAGCTCACCATGGGCCTTAGACGGCGGTAGACAAGAGACCCAGTACTTC. Residues: CASSPWALDGGRQETQYF. Combining the CDR3 with reference TRBV18 and TRBJ2-5 gives the whole variable domain NAGVMQNPRHLVRRRGQEARLRCSPMKGHSHVYWYRQLPEEGLKFMVYLQKENIIDESGMPKERFSAEFPKEGPSILRIQQVVRGDSAAYFCASSPWALDGGRQETQYFGPGTRLLVL.

J is TRBJ2-2 and V is TRBV27; no clear D gene. Trimming left V 8 bases short and J 7 bases short, with 8 bases between. Germline CDR1 is MNHEY and CDR2 is SMNVEV (reference sequence). This CDR3 has 11 amino acids. CDR3 coding DNA: TGTGCCAGCGGTTACCTCGGGGAGCTGTTTTTT. Protein sequence: CASGYLGELFF.

The rearrangement links TRBV18 to TRBJ2-3; TRBD2 is a possible D gene (6 bases). CDR1 is KGHSH and CDR2 is LQKENI in the germline V gene. The length of the CDR3 is 14 residues. The germline V and J ends were trimmed by 4 bases and 5 bases, with 13 bases remaining between them. CDR3: CASSLAASQDTQYF. Here the CDR3 DNA reads TGTGCCAGCTCACTAGCGGCTTCTCAAGATACGCAGTATTTT.

The chain recombines TRBV28 with TRBJ2-3; tentatively, D is TRBD2 (5 bases). V lost 3 bases and J 4 bases, leaving 14 bases between the germline ends. The CDR3 totals 15 residues. Germline CDR1 is MDHEN and CDR2 is SYDVKM. The CDR3 DNA sequence: TGTGCCAGCAGTTTTGGAGGAGTGAGGGCAGATACGCAGTATTTT. It specifies CASSFGGVRADTQYF. Full variable domain (outside the CDR3, taken from reference TRBV28 and TRBJ2-3): DVKVTQSSRYLVKRTGEKVFLECVQDMDHENMFWYRQDPGLGLRLIYFSYDVKMKEKGDIPEGYSVSREKKERFSLILESASTNQTSMYLCASSFGGVRADTQYFGPGTRLTVL.

This clonotype was detected ten times or more. The chain recombines TRBV11-2 with TRBJ2-3, with D possibly matching TRBD2 (5 bases). The V end was cut by 8 bases, the J end by 6 bases, with 12 bases between. The germline gives CDR1 SGHAT, CDR2 FQNNGV. This CDR3 region has 12 residues. This CDR3 reads CASCSGGDTQYF. In DNA, the CDR3 is TGTGCCAGCTGCTCCGGCGGGGATACGCAGTATTTT.

This clonotype has only a few counts. The chain is built from TRBV9 and TRBJ2-5, with D unclear. Germline CDR1 reads SGDLS; CDR2 reads YYNGEE. The CDR3 is 13 residues long. Trimming left V 2 bases short and J 5 bases short, with 10 bases between. The CDR3 reads CASSVWSGETQYF. In nucleotides, the CDR3 is TGTGCCAGCAGCGTGTGGAGTGGGGAGACCCAGTACTTC.

This clonotype was seen repeatedly, ten times or more. V is TRBV7-3 and J is TRBJ1-1; D is ambiguous. CDR3 size: 13 residues. Deletions cut 4 bases from V and 2 bases from J, with 8 bases between. CDR1 is SGHTA, CDR2 FQGTGA, per germline. This CDR3 reads CASSSGPNTEAFF. CDR3 bases: TGTGCCAGCAGCTCCGGACCCAACACTGAAGCTTTCTTT.